A selection of T cell receptor beta chains follows, all from one sample in a study of T cell responses to AZD1222 COVID-19 vaccine. The repertoire was sequenced with immunoSEQ multiplex PCR; TCRdb's copy has only in-frame clones and lacks some. The sample comprises some 150,000 clones, roughly 91% of which are singletons, and 1.9% rests with the top ten. The source material was peripheral blood, sampled on day 0 of AZD1222 vaccination. The source of these receptors is an adult in good health. The CDR3 runs from the conserved cysteine through the conserved F or W. The order of the fields is V gene, CDR3 protein.

V gene: TRBV6-2/TRBV6-3; CDR3 protein: CASSAGQASGPQHF
V gene: TRBV11-2; CDR3 protein: CASSLEAGGSYEQYF
V gene: TRBV10-3; CDR3 protein: CAISSSGSSAKNIQYF
V gene: TRBV2; CDR3 protein: CASIETGVGTDTQYF
V gene: TRBV5-4; CDR3 protein: CASSLTGKGTGNTIYF
V gene: TRBV29-1; CDR3 protein: CSVEIAPSSYNEQFF
V gene: TRBV18; CDR3 protein: CASYGTSSGNTIYF
V gene: TRBV11-2; CDR3 protein: CASSLDGVSYNEQFF
V gene: TRBV19; CDR3 protein: CASSMKAGRTYEQYF
V gene: TRBV7-2; CDR3 protein: CASSFTGSTEAFF
V gene: TRBV7-3; CDR3 protein: CASSLTSVDTQYF
V gene: TRBV19; CDR3 protein: CASSISQGSAHEQYF
V gene: TRBV9; CDR3 protein: CASSMDGSNQPQHF
V gene: TRBV12-3/TRBV12-4; CDR3 protein: CASSPAGGQPQHF
V gene: TRBV6-5; CDR3 protein: CAEGPYNEQFF
V gene: TRBV3-1/TRBV3-2; CDR3 protein: CASSPGTGAYEQYF
V gene: TRBV2; CDR3 protein: CASRGVESSYNEQFF
V gene: TRBV7-2; CDR3 protein: CASRTEGYTF
V gene: TRBV5-6; CDR3 protein: CASSLRPNTEAFF
V gene: TRBV5-8; CDR3 protein: CASSFQTGPTTNEKLFF
V gene: TRBV7-9; CDR3 protein: CASSLDSLGYTF
V gene: TRBV30; CDR3 protein: CAWSPPESEQFF
V gene: TRBV5-1; CDR3 protein: CASSLEGSSYEQYF
V gene: TRBV20-1; CDR3 protein: CSASTRSGGEQYF
V gene: TRBV4-1; CDR3 protein: CASSLQQSLKTGHGNTIYF
V gene: TRBV5-4; CDR3 protein: CASGLAGGNEQFF
V gene: TRBV2; CDR3 protein: CASSVQEADTQYF
V gene: TRBV5-1; CDR3 protein: CASSLGTGLNTGELFF
V gene: TRBV18; CDR3 protein: CASSRQGGLLSSYEQYF
V gene: TRBV13; CDR3 protein: CASSPGTPSSYNEQFF
V gene: TRBV4-1; CDR3 protein: CASSQEVPGNQPQHF
V gene: TRBV5-1; CDR3 protein: CASSRLGPLASNGGELFF
V gene: TRBV7-9; CDR3 protein: CASSTQGAGNSPLHF
V gene: TRBV7-9; CDR3 protein: CASSRLGKGETQYF
V gene: TRBV19; CDR3 protein: CASSPQPGLNTGELFF